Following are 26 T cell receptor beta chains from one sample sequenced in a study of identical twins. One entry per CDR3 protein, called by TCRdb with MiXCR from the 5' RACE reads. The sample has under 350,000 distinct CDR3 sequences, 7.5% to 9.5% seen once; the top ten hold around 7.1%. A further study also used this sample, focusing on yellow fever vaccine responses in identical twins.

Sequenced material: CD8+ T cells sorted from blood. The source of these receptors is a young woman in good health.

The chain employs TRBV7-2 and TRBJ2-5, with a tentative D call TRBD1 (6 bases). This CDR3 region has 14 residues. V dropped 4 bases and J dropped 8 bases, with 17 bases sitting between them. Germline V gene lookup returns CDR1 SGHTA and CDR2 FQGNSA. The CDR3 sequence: CASSSPGQRLTQYF. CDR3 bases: TGTGCCAGCAGCTCACCGGGACAAAGGCTCACCCAGTACTTC.

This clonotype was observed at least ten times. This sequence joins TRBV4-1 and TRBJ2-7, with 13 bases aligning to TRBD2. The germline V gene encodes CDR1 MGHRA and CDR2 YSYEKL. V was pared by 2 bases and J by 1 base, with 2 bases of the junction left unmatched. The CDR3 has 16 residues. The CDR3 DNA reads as TGCGCCAGCAGCCAACCGGGACTAGCGGGATCCTACGAGCAGTACTTC. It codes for CASSQPGLAGSYEQYF.

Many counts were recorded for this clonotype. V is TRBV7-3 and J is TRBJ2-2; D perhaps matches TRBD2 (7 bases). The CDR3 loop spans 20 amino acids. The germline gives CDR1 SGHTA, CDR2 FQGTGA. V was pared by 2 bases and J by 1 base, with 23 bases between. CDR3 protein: CASSLSVGGGPSLNTGELFF. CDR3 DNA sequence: TGTGCCAGCAGCTTATCCGTCGGCGGGGGCCCCAGTTTGAACACCGGGGAGCTGTTTTTT.

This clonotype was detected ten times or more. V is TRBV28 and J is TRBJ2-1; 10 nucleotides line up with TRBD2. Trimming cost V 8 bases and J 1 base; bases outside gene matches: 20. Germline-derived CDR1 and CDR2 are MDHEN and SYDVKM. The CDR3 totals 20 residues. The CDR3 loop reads CASLGMASGSSPSSYNEQFF. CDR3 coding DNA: TGTGCCAGCTTGGGAATGGCTAGCGGGAGTAGCCCGTCATCCTACAATGAGCAGTTCTTC. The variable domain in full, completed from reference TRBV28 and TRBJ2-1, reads DVKVTQSSRYLVKRTGEKVFLECVQDMDHENMFWYRQDPGLGLRLIYFSYDVKMKEKGDIPEGYSVSREKKERFSLILESASTNQTSMYLCASLGMASGSSPSSYNEQFFGPGTRLTVL.

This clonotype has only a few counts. CDR3 loop: CASSLGFGSPYEQYF. The CDR3 DNA is TGTGCCAGCAGCTTAGGGTTCGGCAGCCCCTACGAGCAGTACTTC. V and J are TRBV7-2 and TRBJ2-7; D unclear. Deletions cut 1 base from V and 2 bases from J, with 12 bases between. Germline V CDR1 and CDR2: SGHTA, FQGNSA. CDR3 length equals 15 residues.

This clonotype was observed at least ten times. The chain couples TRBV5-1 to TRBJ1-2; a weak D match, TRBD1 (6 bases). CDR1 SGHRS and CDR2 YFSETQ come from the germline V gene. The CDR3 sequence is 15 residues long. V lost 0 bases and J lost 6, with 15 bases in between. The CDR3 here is CASSLEGRGDDGYTF. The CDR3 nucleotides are TGCGCCAGCAGCTTGGAGGGCAGGGGAGATGATGGCTACACCTTC.

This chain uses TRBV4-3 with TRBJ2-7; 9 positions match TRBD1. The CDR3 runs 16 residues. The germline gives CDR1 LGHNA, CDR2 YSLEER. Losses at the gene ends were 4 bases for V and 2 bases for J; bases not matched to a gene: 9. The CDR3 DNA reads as TGCGCCAGCAGCCCATCCGGGACAGGGTCCGCCTACGAGCAGTACTTC. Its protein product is CASSPSGTGSAYEQYF.

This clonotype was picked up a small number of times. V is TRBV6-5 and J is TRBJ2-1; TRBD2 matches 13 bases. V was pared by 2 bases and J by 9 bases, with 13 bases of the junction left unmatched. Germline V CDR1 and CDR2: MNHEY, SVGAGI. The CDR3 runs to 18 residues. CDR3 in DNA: TGTGCCAGCAGTTACACGACAATACTAGCGGGGGGGCCGAGTGAGCAGTTCTTC. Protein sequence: CASSYTTILAGGPSEQFF.

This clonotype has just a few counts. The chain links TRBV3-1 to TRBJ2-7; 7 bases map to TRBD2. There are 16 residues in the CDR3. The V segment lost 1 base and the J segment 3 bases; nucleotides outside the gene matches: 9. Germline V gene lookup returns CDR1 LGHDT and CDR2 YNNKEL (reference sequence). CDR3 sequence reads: CASSQARSGANYEQYF. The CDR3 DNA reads TGTGCCAGCAGCCAAGCCAGAAGCGGGGCCAACTACGAGCAGTACTTC.

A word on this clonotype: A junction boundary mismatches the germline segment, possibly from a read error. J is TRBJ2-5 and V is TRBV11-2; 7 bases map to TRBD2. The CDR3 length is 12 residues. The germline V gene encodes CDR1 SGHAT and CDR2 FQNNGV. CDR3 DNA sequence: TGTGCCAGCAGCTCAGGGCGGGAGACCCATTACTTC. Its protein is CASSSGRETHYF.

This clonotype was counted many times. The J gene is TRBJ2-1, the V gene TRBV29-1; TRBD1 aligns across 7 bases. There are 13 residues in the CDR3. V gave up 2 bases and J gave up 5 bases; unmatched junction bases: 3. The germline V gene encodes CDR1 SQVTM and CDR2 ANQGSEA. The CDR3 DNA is TGCAGCGTTGAATGGGACAGCCACAATGAGCAGTTCTTC. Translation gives CSVEWDSHNEQFF.

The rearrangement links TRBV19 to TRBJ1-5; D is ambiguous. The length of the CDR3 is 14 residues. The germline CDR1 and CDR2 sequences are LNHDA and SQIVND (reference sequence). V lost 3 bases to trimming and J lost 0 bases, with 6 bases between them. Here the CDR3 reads CASSIVGSNQPQHF. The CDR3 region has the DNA TGTGCCAGTAGTATCGTGGGTAGCAATCAGCCCCAGCATTTT.

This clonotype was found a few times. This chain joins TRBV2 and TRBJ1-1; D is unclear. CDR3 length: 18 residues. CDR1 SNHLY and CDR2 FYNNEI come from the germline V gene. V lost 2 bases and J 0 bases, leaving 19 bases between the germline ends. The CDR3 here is CASSEWAPMATMNTEAFF. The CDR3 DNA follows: TGTGCCAGCAGTGAATGGGCACCAATGGCCACCATGAACACTGAAGCTTTCTTT. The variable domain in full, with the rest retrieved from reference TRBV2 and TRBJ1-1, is EPEVTQTPSHQVTQMGQEVILRCVPISNHLYFYWYRQILGQKVEFLVSFYNNEISEKSEIFDDQFSVERPDGSNFTLKIRSTKLEDSAMYFCASSEWAPMATMNTEAFFGQGTRLTVV.

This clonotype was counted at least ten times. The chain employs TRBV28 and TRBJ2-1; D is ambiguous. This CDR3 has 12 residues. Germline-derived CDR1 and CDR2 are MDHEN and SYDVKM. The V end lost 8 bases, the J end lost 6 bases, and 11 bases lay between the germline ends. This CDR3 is CASSIFGNEQFF. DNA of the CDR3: TGTGCCAGCTCTATATTTGGCAATGAGCAGTTCTTC.

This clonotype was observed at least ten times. The CDR3 loop reads CASSYSPGELFF. The DNA of the CDR3 is TGTGCCAGCAGTTACTCGCCCGGGGAGCTGTTTTTT. This chain joins TRBV6-6 and TRBJ2-2; no clear D gene. The CDR3 runs 12 residues. The germline V gene has CDR1 MNHNY and CDR2 SVGAGI (reference sequence). Trimming pared 0 bases from V and 6 bases from J, leaving 2 bases between.

The CDR3 DNA sequence: TGCAGTGCTAGAGACCGGGATCTACTATCCAACTCTTACAATGAGCAGTTCTTC. This sequence encodes CSARDRDLLSNSYNEQFF. This chain joins TRBV20-1 and TRBJ2-1; the D gene is possibly TRBD2 (5 bases). The V gene lost 0 bases and the J gene lost 4 bases, with 22 bases spanning the gap. This CDR3 has 18 residues. The germline V gene encodes CDR1 DFQATT and CDR2 SNEGSKA (reference sequence).

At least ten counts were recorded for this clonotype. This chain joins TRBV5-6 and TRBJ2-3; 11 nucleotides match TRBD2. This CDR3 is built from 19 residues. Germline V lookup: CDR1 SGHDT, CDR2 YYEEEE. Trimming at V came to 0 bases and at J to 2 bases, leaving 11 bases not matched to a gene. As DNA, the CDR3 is TGTGCCAGCAGCTTGGGACTAGCGGGGCCTAAAGGATTCACAGATACGCAGTATTTT. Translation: CASSLGLAGPKGFTDTQYF.

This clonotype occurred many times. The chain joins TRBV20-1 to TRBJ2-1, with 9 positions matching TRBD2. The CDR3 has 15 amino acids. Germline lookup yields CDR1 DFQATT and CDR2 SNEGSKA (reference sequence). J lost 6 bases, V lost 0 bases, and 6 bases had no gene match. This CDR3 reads CSARDILAGLNEQFF. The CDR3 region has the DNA TGCAGTGCTAGAGATATCCTAGCGGGGCTCAATGAGCAGTTCTTC.

CDR3 DNA sequence: TGTGCCAGCAGCTCGTGGACGGAGACAGATACGCAGTATTTT. It specifies CASSSWTETDTQYF. This chain uses TRBV11-2 with TRBJ2-3; the D is unclear. Trimming removed 4 bases at V and 3 bases at J, with 11 bases between. Germline V gene sequence: CDR1 SGHAT, CDR2 FQNNGV. This CDR3 region has 14 residues.

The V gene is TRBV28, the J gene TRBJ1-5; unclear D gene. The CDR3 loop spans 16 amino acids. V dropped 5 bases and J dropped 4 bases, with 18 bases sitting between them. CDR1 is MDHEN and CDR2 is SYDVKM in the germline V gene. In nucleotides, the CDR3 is TGTGCCAGCAGTCCTACGAAACTAGGAACAAATCAGCCCCAGCATTTT. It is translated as CASSPTKLGTNQPQHF.

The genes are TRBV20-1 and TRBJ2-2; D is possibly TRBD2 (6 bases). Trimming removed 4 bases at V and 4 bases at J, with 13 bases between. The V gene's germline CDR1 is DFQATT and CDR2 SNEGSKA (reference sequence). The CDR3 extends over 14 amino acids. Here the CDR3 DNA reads TGCAGTGCTACACCGGGACTGTCCACCGGGGAGCTGTTTTTT. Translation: CSATPGLSTGELFF.

The CDR3 sequence: CASNEDSYNEQFF. DNA of the CDR3: TGTGCCAGCAACGAGGACTCCTACAATGAGCAGTTCTTC. The V and J genes are TRBV6-1 and TRBJ2-1; D gene uncertain. The CDR3 has 13 residues. The germline V and J ends were trimmed by 7 bases and 0 bases, with 7 bases remaining between them. Germline lookup yields CDR1 MNHNS and CDR2 SASEGT.

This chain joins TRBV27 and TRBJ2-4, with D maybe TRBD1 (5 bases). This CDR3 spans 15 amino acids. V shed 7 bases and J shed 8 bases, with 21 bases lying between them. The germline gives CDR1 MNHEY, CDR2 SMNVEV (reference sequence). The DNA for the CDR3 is TGTGCCAGCACCTCCCTAGGGGCTTTTGGGGACATTCAGTACTTC. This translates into CASTSLGAFGDIQYF.

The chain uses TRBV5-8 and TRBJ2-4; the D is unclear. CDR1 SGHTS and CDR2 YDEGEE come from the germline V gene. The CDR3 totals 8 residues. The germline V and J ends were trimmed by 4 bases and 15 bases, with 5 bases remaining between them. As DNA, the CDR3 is TGTGCCAGCAGCCCCTGGTACTTC. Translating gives CASSPWYF.

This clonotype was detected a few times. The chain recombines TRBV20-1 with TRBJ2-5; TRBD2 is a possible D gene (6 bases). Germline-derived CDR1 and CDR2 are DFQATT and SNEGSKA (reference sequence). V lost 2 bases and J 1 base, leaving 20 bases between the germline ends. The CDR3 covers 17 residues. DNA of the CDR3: TGCAGTGCTAGACCCTGGGGGGTCTGGGATTCCCAAGAGACCCAGTACTTC. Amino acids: CSARPWGVWDSQETQYF.

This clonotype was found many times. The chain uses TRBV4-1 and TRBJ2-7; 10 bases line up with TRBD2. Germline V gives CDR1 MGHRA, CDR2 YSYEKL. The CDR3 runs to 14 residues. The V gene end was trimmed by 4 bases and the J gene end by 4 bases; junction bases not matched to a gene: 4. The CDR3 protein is CASSPPSGSYEQYF. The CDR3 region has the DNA TGCGCCAGCAGCCCCCCTAGCGGGAGTTACGAGCAGTACTTC.